The next 12 T cell receptor beta chains were all read from a single sample in a study of cytomegalovirus exposure and HLA in healthy donors. The study ran its PCR with 60 Vbeta and 13 Jbeta primers. Repertoires were generated with immunoSEQ multiplex PCR, while TCRdb's copy carries only in-frame clones and drops some. The table has about 160,000 clones, about four fifths seen once; the top ten hold 6.3%. The sequenced sample consisted of PBMCs. The receptors here all came from a man in his forties or fifties in good health and CMV-seropositive.

V is TRBV10-2 and J is TRBJ2-5; 10 bases are shared with TRBD2. V dropped 8 bases and J dropped 3; count of bases not matched to a gene: 6. Germline V lookup: CDR1 WSHSY, CDR2 SAAADI. There are 14 residues in the CDR3. CDR3 in DNA: TGCGCCAGCGCTAGCGGGAGCTTCAAAGAGACCCAGTACTTC. Translating it yields CASASGSFKETQYF.

The chain links TRBV27 to TRBJ2-7, with 9 bases matching TRBD1. Trimming took 3 bases from V and 4 from J; bases not matched to a gene: 7. This CDR3 is 15 amino acids long. Germline CDR1 MNHEY, CDR2 SMNVEV (reference sequence). The CDR3 DNA sequence: TGTGCCAGCAGTTTCGTACCGGGACAGGGTTACGAGCAGTACTTC. This translates into CASSFVPGQGYEQYF.

This clone was seen once. At one boundary the junction diverges from the germline segment, which might be a read error. The J gene is TRBJ1-2, the V gene TRBV7-9; TRBD1 matches at 10 bases. Germline V gene sequence: CDR1 SEHNR, CDR2 FQNEAQ (reference sequence). This CDR3 region has 14 residues. CDR3 residues: CSSSSSGTGVGYTF. As DNA, the CDR3 is TGTTCCAGCAGCTCCTCCGGGACAGGGGTCGGCTACACCTTC.

This sequence joins TRBV10-3 and TRBJ2-3; 13 bases are a match to TRBD2. The CDR3 is made up of 15 amino acids. After removal of 4 bases from V and 5 bases from J, the junction contained 3 bases not matched to a gene. Germline CDR1 and CDR2: ENHRY and SYGVKD. The CDR3 region has the DNA TGTGCCATCAGTGGGACTAGCGGGAGTGGAGATACGCAGTATTTT. It specifies CAISGTSGSGDTQYF.

This chain joins TRBV5-1 and TRBJ2-5, with D maybe TRBD1 (5 bases). Trimming left V 8 bases short and J 0 bases short, with 8 bases between. This CDR3 has 12 amino acids. The V gene's germline CDR1 is SGHRS and CDR2 YFSETQ. CDR3 DNA sequence: TGCGCCAGTCAGGGTTACCAAGAGACCCAGTACTTC. Its protein product is CASQGYQETQYF.

The V call is TRBV28, the J call TRBJ2-2, with a possible D match to TRBD2 (7 bases). Trimming stripped 7 bases from V and 3 bases from J, with 15 bases between. Germline CDR1 is MDHEN and CDR2 is SYDVKM. CDR3 size: 15 residues. The CDR3 DNA follows: TGTGCCAGCACTTTGGGGGGGCGACACACCGGGGAGCTGTTTTTT. Translated: CASTLGGRHTGELFF.

This clone appeared a single time. V and J are TRBV6-1 and TRBJ2-1; TRBD1 matches at 8 bases. Trimming cost V 5 bases and J 6 bases; bases outside gene matches: 6. Germline V gene sequence: CDR1 MNHNS, CDR2 SASEGT. This CDR3 has 14 residues. The CDR3 protein is CASSTLQGVNEQFF. The CDR3 bases are TGTGCCAGCAGTACCCTACAGGGGGTCAATGAGCAGTTCTTC.

This rearrangement joins TRBV27 to TRBJ2-1; weak D call: TRBD2 (5 bases). Trimming pared 5 bases from V and 9 bases from J, leaving 29 bases between. Germline CDR1 and CDR2: MNHEY and SMNVEV (reference sequence). The CDR3 totals 18 residues. CDR3 residues: CASSPLERRRVSGSEQFF. The CDR3 DNA reads TGTGCCAGCAGTCCCCTCGAGAGACGGCGGGTAAGCGGCAGTGAGCAGTTCTTC.

Turning to this clone: The sample has other DNA sequences that encode this CDR3 too. The chain recombines TRBV14 with TRBJ2-1, with 10 nucleotides matching TRBD2. The germline V gene encodes CDR1 SGHDN and CDR2 FVKESK. V shed 1 base and J 4 bases; nucleotides not matched to a gene: 4. This CDR3 is built from 16 residues. CDR3 protein: CASSQARTSGYNEQFF. CDR3 in DNA: TGTGCCAGCAGCCAAGCTAGGACTAGCGGATACAATGAGCAGTTCTTC.

The V gene is TRBV6-5, the J gene TRBJ1-2, with no clear D. The CDR3 totals 14 residues. Trimming stripped 5 bases from V and 2 bases from J, with 12 bases between. CDR1 and CDR2 (germline): MNHEY, SVGAGI. The CDR3: CASSVENGNYGYTF. The DNA of the CDR3 is TGTGCCAGCAGTGTGGAGAACGGAAACTATGGCTACACCTTC.

The chain couples TRBV18 to TRBJ1-1, with unresolved D. The CDR3 has 14 residues. V gave up 5 bases and J gave up 1 base, with 11 bases separating them. Germline-derived CDR1 and CDR2 are KGHSH and LQKENI. CDR3 DNA sequence: TGTGCCAGCTCAGCCCTTCAGGAGAACACTGAAGCTTTCTTT. Its translation is CASSALQENTEAFF. The whole variable domain, filled in from reference TRBV18 and TRBJ1-1, reads NAGVMQNPRHLVRRRGQEARLRCSPMKGHSHVYWYRQLPEEGLKFMVYLQKENIIDESGMPKERFSAEFPKEGPSILRIQQVVRGDSAAYFCASSALQENTEAFFGQGTRLTVV.

In this sample, this clone turned up once. The CDR3 reads CASSSIDRVSYNEQFF. The CDR3 DNA follows: TGTGCCAGCAGTTCGATAGACAGGGTTTCCTACAATGAGCAGTTCTTC. The chain has TRBV27 and TRBJ2-1; 7 bases fit TRBD1. The CDR3 covers 16 residues. V was pared by 4 bases and J by 1 base, with 7 bases of the junction left unmatched. CDR1 MNHEY and CDR2 SMNVEV come from the germline V gene (reference sequence).